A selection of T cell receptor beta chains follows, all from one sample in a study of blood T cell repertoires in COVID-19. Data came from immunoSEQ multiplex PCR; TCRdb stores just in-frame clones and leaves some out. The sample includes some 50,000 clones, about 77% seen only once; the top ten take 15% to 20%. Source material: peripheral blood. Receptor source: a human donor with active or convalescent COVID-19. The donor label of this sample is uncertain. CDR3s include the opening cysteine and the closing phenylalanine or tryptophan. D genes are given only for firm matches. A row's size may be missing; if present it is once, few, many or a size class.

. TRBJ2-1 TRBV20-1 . TGCAGTGCTAGTGCTAAGGGAGGGGGGGGCAATGAGCAGTTCTTC CSASAKGGGGNEQFF
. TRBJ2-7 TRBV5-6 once TGTGCCAGCAGCTTGATTTTGCTAGCCTACGAGCAGTACTTC CASSLILLAYEQYF
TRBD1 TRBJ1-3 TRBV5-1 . TGCGCCAGCAGCCCTGGACAGGGCTCTGGAAACACCATATATTTT CASSPGQGSGNTIYF
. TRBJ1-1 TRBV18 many TGTGCCAGCTCACCGTCTTGGAGGGTGAACACTGAAGCTTTCTTT CASSPSWRVNTEAFF
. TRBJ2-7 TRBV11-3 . TGTGCCAGCAGCTTAGATGGAGGGAGATCCTGGAAGCAGTACTTC CASSLDGGRSWKQYF
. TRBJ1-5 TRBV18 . TGTGCCAGCTCACCAGGGGCTGGCAATCAGCCCCAGCATTTT CASSPGAGNQPQHF
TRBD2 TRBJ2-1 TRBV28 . TGTGCCAGCAGTTTTTGGACCGGGACTAGCGGGAGTTCCGTTTCCAATGAGCAGTTCTTC CASSFWTGTSGSSVSNEQFF
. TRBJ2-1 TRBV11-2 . TGTGCCAGCAGCCTACACAGTTCCTACAATGAGCAGTTCTTC CASSLHSSYNEQFF
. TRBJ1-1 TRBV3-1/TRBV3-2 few TGTGCCAGCAGCTTAGCACAGGGTAGTTACACTGAAGCTTTCTTT CASSLAQGSYTEAFF
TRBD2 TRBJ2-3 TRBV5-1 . TGCGCCAGCAGCCCCCTTAGCGGGACCCGGACGGATACGCAGTATTTT CASSPLSGTRTDTQYF
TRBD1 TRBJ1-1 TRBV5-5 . TGTGCCAGCAGCAAGGGGACAGGGGGGACTGAAGCTTTCTTT CASSKGTGGTEAFF
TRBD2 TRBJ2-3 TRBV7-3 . TGTGCCAGCAGCTTAGATAGCGGGAGAATTGCAGATACGCAGTATTTT CASSLDSGRIADTQYF
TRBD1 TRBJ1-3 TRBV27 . TGTGCCAGCAGGGGGATAGGGACAGGAGAGGAGAACACCATATATTTT CASRGIGTGEENTIYF
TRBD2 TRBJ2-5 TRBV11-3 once TGTGCCAGCAGCTTCCCTAGCGGGACGGAGACCCAGTACTTC CASSFPSGTETQYF
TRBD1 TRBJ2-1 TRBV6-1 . TGTGCCAGCAGTGAAAACCCTAATACGGGACAGGGGTGGTGGGAGCAGTTCTTC CASSENPNTGQGWWEQFF
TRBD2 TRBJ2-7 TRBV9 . TGTGCCAGCAGCGTAGCAGCGGGAGGCGAGCAGTACTTC CASSVAAGGEQYF
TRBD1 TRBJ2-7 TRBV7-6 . TGTGCCAGCAGCCAAGTGGGGACAGGGAACTACGAGCAGTACTTC CASSQVGTGNYEQYF
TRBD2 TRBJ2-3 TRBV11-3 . TGTGCCAGCAGCCCGCCCGGCGCGGGAGCAACGGATACGCAGTATTTT CASSPPGAGATDTQYF
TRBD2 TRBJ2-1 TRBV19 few TGTGCCAGTATTGGTAGCGGGAAGGTGTGGAATGAGCAGTTCTTC CASIGSGKVWNEQFF
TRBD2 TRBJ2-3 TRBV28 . TGTGCCAGCAGTCGGACTAGCGGGGAAATCACAGATACGCAGTATTTT CASSRTSGEITDTQYF
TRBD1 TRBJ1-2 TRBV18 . TGTGCCAGCTCACCGGACAGGGGCTATGGCTACACCTTC CASSPDRGYGYTF
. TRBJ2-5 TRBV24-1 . TGTGCCACCAGTGATTCAGGTTCCCAAGAGACCCAGTACTTC CATSDSGSQETQYF
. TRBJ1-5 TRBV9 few TGTGCCAGCAGCGCGGGAGGCGTGAGCAATCAGCCCCAGCATTTT CASSAGGVSNQPQHF
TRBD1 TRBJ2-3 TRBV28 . TGTGCCAGCAGCCTATCGGACAGGGTTAAGGAGTATTTT CASSLSDRVKEYF
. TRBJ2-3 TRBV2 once TGTGCCAGCCGGAGGGACCGAACAGATACGCAGTATTTT CASRRDRTDTQYF
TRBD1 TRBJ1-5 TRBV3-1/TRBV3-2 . TGTGCCAGCAGCCAAGATCGGACAGGGGATAGGCCCCAGCATTTT CASSQDRTGDRPQHF
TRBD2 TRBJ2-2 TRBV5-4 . TGTGCCAGCAGAAGAGCGGGGGGGCGAACCGGGGAGCTGTTTTTT CASRRAGGRTGELFF
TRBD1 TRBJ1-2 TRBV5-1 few TGCGCCAGCACGGGACAGGGGAGAGAGGGCTACACCTTC CASTGQGREGYTF
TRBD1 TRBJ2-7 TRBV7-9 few TGTGCCAGCAGCTTCGGACAGGGGACGGGCAACGAGCAGTACTTC CASSFGQGTGNEQYF
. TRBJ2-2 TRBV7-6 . TGTGCCAGCAGCCACTTATCCGGGGAGACCGGGGAGCTGTTTTTT CASSHLSGETGELFF
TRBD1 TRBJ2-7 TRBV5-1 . TGCGCCAGCAGCCTAAGACAGGGACCCAACGAGCAGTACTTC CASSLRQGPNEQYF
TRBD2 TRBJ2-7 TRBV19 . TGTGCCAGTAGTCTTGGGACTGGCGGGGGAAGGTCCTACGAGCAGTACTTC CASSLGTGGGRSYEQYF
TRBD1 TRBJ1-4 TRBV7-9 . TGTGCCACCTGGACAGGGTCTAATGAAAAACTGTTTTTT CATWTGSNEKLFF
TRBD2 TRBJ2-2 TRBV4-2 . TGTGCCAGCAGCCCCAGGACTAGCGGGAGTGGTGACACCGGGGAGCTGTTTTTT CASSPRTSGSGDTGELFF